This TCR beta chain was captured in a study of blood T cell repertoires in COVID-19. Turning to the study itself: COVID-19 samples collected from the United States, Italy and Spain covered acute and convalescent phases.

Produced via immunoSEQ multiplex PCR; TCRdb's table is partial and in-frame only. The sample yields around 200,000 clones, around 88% seen once. Per the germline V gene, CDR1 is ENHRY and CDR2 is SYGVKD. The length of the CDR3 is 15 residues. Trimming took 0 bases from V and 4 from J, leaving 12 bases between them. Sequenced: peripheral blood. The receptor was isolated from a man between 45 and 60 years old with active or convalescent COVID-19. The rearrangement uses TRBV10-3 and TRBJ1-2, with no clear D. This CDR3 reads CAISESGENGYGYTF. The CDR3 coding sequence is TGTGCCATCAGTGAGTCGGGAGAGAACGGCTATGGCTACACCTTC.